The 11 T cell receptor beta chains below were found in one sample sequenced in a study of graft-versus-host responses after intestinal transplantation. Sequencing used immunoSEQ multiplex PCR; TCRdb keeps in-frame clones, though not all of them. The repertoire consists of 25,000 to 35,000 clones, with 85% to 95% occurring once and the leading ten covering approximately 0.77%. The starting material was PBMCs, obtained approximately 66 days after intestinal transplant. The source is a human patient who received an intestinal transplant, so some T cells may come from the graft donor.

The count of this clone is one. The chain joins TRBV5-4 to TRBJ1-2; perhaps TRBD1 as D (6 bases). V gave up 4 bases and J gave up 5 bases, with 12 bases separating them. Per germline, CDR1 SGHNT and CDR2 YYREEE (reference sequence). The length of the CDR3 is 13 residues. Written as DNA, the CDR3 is TGTGCCAGCAGCCGGGACACCTCATATGGCTACACCTTC. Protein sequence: CASSRDTSYGYTF.

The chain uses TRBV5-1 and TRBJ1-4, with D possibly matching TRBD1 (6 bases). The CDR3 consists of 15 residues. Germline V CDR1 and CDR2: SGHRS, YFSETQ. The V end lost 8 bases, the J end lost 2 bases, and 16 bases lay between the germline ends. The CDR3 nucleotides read TGCGCCAGTCGGCTCCTGGGGGCTACTAATGAAAAACTGTTTTTT. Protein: CASRLLGATNEKLFF.

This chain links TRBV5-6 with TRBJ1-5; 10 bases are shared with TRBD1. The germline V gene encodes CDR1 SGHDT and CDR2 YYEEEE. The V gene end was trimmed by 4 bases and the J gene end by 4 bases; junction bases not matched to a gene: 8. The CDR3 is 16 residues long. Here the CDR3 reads CASSDWGQGSNQPQHF. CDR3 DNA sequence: TGTGCCAGCAGCGACTGGGGACAGGGGTCGAATCAGCCCCAGCATTTT.

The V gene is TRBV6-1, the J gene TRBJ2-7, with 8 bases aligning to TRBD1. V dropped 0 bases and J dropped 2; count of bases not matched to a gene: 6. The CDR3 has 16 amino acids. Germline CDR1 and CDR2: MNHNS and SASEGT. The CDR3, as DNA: TGTGCCAGCAGTGAAGCGATACCAGGGGGCGCCTACGAGCAGTACTTC. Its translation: CASSEAIPGGAYEQYF.

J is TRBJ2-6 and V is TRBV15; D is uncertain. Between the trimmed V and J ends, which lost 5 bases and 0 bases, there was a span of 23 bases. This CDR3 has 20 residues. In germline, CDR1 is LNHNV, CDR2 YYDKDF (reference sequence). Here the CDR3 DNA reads TGTGCCACCAGCCGTCGCCGATTGACGGTCCCCTCCTCTGGGGCCAACGTCCTGACTTTC. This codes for CATSRRRLTVPSSGANVLTF. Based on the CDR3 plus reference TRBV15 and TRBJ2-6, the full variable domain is DAMVIQNPRYQVTQFGKPVTLSCSQTLNHNVMYWYQQKSSQAPKLLFHYYDKDFNNEADTPDNFQSRRPNTSFCFLDIRSPGLGDTAMYLCATSRRRLTVPSSGANVLTFGAGSRLTVL.

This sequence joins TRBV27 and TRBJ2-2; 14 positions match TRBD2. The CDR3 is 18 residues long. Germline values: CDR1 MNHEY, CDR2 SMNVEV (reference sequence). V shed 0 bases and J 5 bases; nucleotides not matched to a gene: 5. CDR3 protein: CASSLSPGLAGVTGELFF. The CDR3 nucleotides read TGTGCCAGCAGTTTATCCCCGGGACTAGCGGGAGTAACCGGGGAGCTGTTTTTT.

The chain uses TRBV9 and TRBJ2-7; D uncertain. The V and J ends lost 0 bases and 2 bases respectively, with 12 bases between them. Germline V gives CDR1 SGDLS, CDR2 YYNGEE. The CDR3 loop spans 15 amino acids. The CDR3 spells CASSVEVGPTYEQYF. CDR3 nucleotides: TGTGCCAGCAGCGTAGAGGTTGGCCCTACCTACGAGCAGTACTTC.

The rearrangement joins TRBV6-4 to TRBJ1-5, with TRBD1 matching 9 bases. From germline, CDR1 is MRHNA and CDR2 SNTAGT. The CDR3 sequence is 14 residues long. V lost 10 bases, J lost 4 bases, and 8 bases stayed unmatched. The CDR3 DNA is TGTGCCATCGACCGGGACAGGGAAAATCAGCCCCAGCATTTT. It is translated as CAIDRDRENQPQHF.

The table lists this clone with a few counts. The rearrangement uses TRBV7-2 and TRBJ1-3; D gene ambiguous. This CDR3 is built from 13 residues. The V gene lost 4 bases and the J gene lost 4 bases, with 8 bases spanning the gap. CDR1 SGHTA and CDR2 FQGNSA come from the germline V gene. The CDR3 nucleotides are TGTGCCAGCAGCTACGACTTCGGAAACACCATATATTTT. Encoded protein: CASSYDFGNTIYF. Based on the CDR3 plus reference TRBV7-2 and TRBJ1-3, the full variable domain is GAGVSQSPSNKVTEKGKDVELRCDPISGHTALYWYRQSLGQGLEFLIYFQGNSAPDKSGLPSDRFSAERTGGSVSTLTIQRTQQEDSAVYLCASSYDFGNTIYFGEGSWLTVV.

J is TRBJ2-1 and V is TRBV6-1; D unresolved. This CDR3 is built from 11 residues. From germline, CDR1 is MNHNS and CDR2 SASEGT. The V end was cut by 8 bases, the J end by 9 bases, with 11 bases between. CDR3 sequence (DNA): TGTGCCAGCGAGTCGGAAGCTGAGCAGTTCTTC. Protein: CASESEAEQFF.

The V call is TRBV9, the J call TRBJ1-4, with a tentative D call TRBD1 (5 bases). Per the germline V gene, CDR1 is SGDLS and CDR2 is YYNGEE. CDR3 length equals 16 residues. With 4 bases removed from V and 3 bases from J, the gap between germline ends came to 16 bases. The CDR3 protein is CASSPRFQGPNEKLFF. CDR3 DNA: TGTGCCAGCAGCCCGCGTTTTCAGGGACCTAATGAAAAACTGTTTTTT. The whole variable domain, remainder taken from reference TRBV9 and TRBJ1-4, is DSGVTQTPKHLITATGQRVTLRCSPRSGDLSVYWYQQSLDQGLQFLIQYYNGEERAKGNILERFSAQQFPDLHSELNLSSLELGDSALYFCASSPRFQGPNEKLFFGSGTQLSVL.